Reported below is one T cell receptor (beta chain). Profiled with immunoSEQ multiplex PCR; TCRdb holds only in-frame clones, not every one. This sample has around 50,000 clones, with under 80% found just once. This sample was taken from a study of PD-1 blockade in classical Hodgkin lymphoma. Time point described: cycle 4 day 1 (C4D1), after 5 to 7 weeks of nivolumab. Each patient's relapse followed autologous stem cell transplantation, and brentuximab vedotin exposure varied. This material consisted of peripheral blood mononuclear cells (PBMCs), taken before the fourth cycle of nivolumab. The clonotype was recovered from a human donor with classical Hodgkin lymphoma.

The CDR3: CASSRDGTGGELFF. In nucleotides, the CDR3 is TGCGCCAGCAGCAGGGACGGCACCGGCGGGGAGCTGTTTTTT. This chain joins TRBV5-1 and TRBJ2-2; D is possibly TRBD1 or TRBD2 (5 bases each). The CDR3 runs 14 residues. CDR1 and CDR2 (germline): SGHRS, YFSETQ. With 4 bases removed from V and 7 bases from J, the gap between germline ends came to 14 bases.